This T cell receptor (beta chain) was sequenced for a study of cytomegalovirus exposure and HLA in healthy donors. The germline CDR1 and CDR2 sequences are SGHTA and FQGNSA. The junction had 1 base not matched to a gene; V was cut back by 4 bases and J by 7 bases. The CDR3 loop spans 12 amino acids. 60 Vbeta and 13 Jbeta primers were used in PCR. Using immunoSEQ multiplex PCR, the repertoire was profiled, and TCRdb retains in-frame clones only, with some absent. The sample lists 130,000 to 150,000 clones; around 80% were seen once. The chain combines TRBV7-2 with TRBJ2-1; 7 nucleotides align to TRBD2. The sample consisted of PBMCs. This receptor was taken from a woman aged 60-70 years in good health and CMV-seropositive. This CDR3 is CASSWGLNEQFF. The CDR3 nucleotides are TGTGCCAGCAGCTGGGGACTAAATGAGCAGTTCTTC.